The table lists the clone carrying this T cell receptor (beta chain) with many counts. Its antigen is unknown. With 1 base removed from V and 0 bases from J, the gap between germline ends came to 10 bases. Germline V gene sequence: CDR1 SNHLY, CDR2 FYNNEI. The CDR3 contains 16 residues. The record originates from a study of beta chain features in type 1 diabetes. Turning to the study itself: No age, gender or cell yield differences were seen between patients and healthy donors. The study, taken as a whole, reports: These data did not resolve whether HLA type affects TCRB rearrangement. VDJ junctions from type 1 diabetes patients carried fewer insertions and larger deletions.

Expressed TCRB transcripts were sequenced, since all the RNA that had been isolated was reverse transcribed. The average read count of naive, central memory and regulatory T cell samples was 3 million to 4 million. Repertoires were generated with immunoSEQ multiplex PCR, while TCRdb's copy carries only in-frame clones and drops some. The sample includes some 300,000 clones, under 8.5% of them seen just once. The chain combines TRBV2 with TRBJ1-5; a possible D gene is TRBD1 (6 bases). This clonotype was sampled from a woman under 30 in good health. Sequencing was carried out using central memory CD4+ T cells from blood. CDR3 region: CASSEEGGPSNQPQHF. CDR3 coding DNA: TGTGCCAGCAGTGAAGAAGGGGGGCCTAGCAATCAGCCCCAGCATTTT.